What follows describes a single T cell receptor (beta chain). All donors participated as healthy donors of bone marrow. The PCR contained 60 Vbeta and 13 Jbeta primers. Sequencing used immunoSEQ multiplex PCR; TCRdb keeps in-frame clones, though not all of them. The sample holds roughly 100,000 clones, around 77% seen once. The sample is drawn from a study of cytomegalovirus exposure and HLA in healthy donors. V trimming: 3 bases; J trimming: 4 bases; junction bases outside the gene matches: 6. This CDR3 has 14 amino acids. The germline V gene encodes CDR1 SQVTM and CDR2 ANQGSEA. The sample consisted of PBMCs. The TCR was taken from a man in his fifties in good health and CMV-seropositive. This chain uses TRBV29-1 with TRBJ2-5; TRBD1 matches 9 bases. CDR3 residues: CSVEGTGSSETQYF. CDR3 DNA: TGCAGCGTTGAGGGGACAGGGTCATCAGAGACCCAGTACTTC.